One sample yielded the 5 T cell receptor beta chains listed below, sequenced in a study of cytomegalovirus exposure and HLA in healthy donors. Assay used: immunoSEQ multiplex PCR; TCRdb lists only in-frame clones, some missing. Of a few hundred thousand clones listed, 86% are singletons. The sequencing sample was made of PBMCs. All receptors derive from a woman between 18 and 29 years old in good health and CMV-seronegative.

The rearrangement uses TRBV15 and TRBJ2-5; TRBD2 might be the D (5 bases). Germline CDR1 LNHNV, CDR2 YYDKDF (reference sequence). The ends were cut back, 0 bases at V and 1 base at J, with 9 bases in the middle. The length of the CDR3 is 15 residues. CDR3 protein: CATSRDEGSQETQYF. CDR3 bases: TGTGCCACCAGCAGAGACGAGGGCTCCCAAGAGACCCAGTACTTC.

The genes are TRBV27 and TRBJ2-5; D perhaps matches TRBD2 (5 bases). The CDR3 totals 13 residues. V lost 2 bases to trimming and J lost 5 bases, with 9 bases between them. Germline V gives CDR1 MNHEY, CDR2 SMNVEV (reference sequence). DNA for the CDR3: TGTGCCAGCAGTTTACTAGCTGCGGAGACCCAGTACTTC. Translation: CASSLLAAETQYF.

Of note for this clone: Other DNA variants within this sample encode the same CDR3. The chain recombines TRBV18 with TRBJ2-2; D may be TRBD2 (5 bases). Germline CDR1 KGHSH, CDR2 LQKENI. The CDR3 contains 14 residues. Trimming removed 3 bases from V and 4 bases from J, with 9 bases in between. CDR3 DNA sequence: TGTGCCAGCTCACCCCGGGGAGTCACCGGGGAGCTGTTTTTT. As protein: CASSPRGVTGELFF. Variable domain in full (rest from reference TRBV18 and TRBJ2-2): NAGVMQNPRHLVRRRGQEARLRCSPMKGHSHVYWYRQLPEEGLKFMVYLQKENIIDESGMPKERFSAEFPKEGPSILRIQQVVRGDSAAYFCASSPRGVTGELFFGEGSRLTVL.

The genes are TRBV19 and TRBJ2-7; tentative D call: TRBD1 (6 bases). The V gene's germline CDR1 is LNHDA and CDR2 SQIVND (reference sequence). The CDR3 extends over 16 amino acids. V shed 7 bases and J shed 1 base, with 20 bases lying between them. The CDR3 loop is CASTRAAGELSYEQYF. The DNA for the CDR3 is TGTGCCAGTACGCGGGCCGCAGGGGAGCTATCCTACGAGCAGTACTTC.

Notes on this clone: Other DNA sequences in this specimen translate into the identical CDR3. This rearrangement joins TRBV7-2 to TRBJ2-7, with a possible D match to TRBD1 (6 bases). The germline V gene has CDR1 SGHTA and CDR2 FQGNSA. This CDR3 has 14 residues. V shed 5 bases and J shed 3 bases, with 14 bases lying between them. CDR3 sequence: CASSPPTGRYEQYF. The DNA for the CDR3 is TGTGCCAGCAGCCCACCGACAGGTCGCTACGAGCAGTACTTC.